This TCR beta chain was observed in a study of blood T cell repertoires in COVID-19. For the study at large: From T cells, B-cell-depleted T cells, or PBMCs came the material, which was cDNA or gDNA.

Looked up from germline, CDR1 is ENHRY and CDR2 is SYGVKD. This CDR3 comprises 14 residues. J lost 5 bases, V lost 4 bases, and 3 bases had no gene match. As originally analysed: Quantification of nucleated cells was approximated via reference gene primer amplification. Sequenced by immunoSEQ multiplex PCR; TCRdb stores in-frame clones only, minus some. The V and J calls and clone size come from that table; D and trimming were worked out from the DNA. The table records roughly 71,000 clones, 86% of them present only once. This chain connects TRBV10-3 to TRBJ2-7, with 12 nucleotides matching TRBD2. Sequencing was carried out using peripheral blood. The clonotype originates from a man aged 30 to 39 with acute or convalescent COVID-19. This CDR3 reads CAISGGTSGHEQYF. DNA of the CDR3: TGTGCCATCAGTGGAGGGACTAGCGGGCACGAGCAGTACTTC.